Sequencing of this TCR beta chain was carried out in a study of cytomegalovirus exposure and HLA in healthy donors. The PCR had 60 Vbeta and 13 Jbeta primers. TCRdb's copy holds only in-frame clones and misses some; the assay was immunoSEQ multiplex PCR. In the table there are some 180,000 clones, about 9.4% of which are singletons. Sequenced: PBMCs. This sequence originates from a woman aged 25-40 years in good health and CMV-seropositive.

CDR3 sequence reads: CASSQVRDTGRYEQYF. CDR3 bases: TGCGCCAGCAGCCAAGTCCGGGACACTGGACGTTACGAGCAGTACTTC. The chain recombines TRBV4-1 with TRBJ2-5; possible D gene TRBD1, 6 bases. Judging by the DNA end, TRBJ2-7 fits better; the J call may be wrong. The CDR3 is 16 amino acids. Germline V gene sequence: CDR1 MGHRA, CDR2 YSYEKL.